What follows is one T cell receptor (beta chain) and its context. Per the study methods: From reference gene primer amplification, estimates of nucleated cell counts were derived. Here immunoSEQ multiplex PCR was the method, and the copy in TCRdb shows in-frame clones only, minus some. The DNA gave D and trimming, while V, J and clone size come from that table. The sample records around 100,000 clones, roughly four fifths being singletons. The data stem from a study of blood T cell repertoires in COVID-19. In the study overall: Acute-phase and convalescent COVID-19 samples originated in the United States, Italy and Spain. Nucleic acid was either cDNA or gDNA, and it came from T cells, B-cell-depleted T cells, or PBMCs.

CDR1 and CDR2 from the germline V gene are LGHDT and YNNKEL (reference sequence). Trimming pared 3 bases from V and 0 bases from J, leaving 11 bases between. This CDR3 comprises 15 residues. The clonotype originates from an older man with acute or convalescent COVID-19. The rearrangement joins TRBV3-1 (or the pseudogene TRBV3-2) to TRBJ1-1, with D hard to call. The sample taken for sequencing was peripheral blood. The CDR3 DNA reads as TGTGCCAGCAGCCACCGAACAGCGGTGAACACTGAAGCTTTCTTT. This gives the protein CASSHRTAVNTEAFF.